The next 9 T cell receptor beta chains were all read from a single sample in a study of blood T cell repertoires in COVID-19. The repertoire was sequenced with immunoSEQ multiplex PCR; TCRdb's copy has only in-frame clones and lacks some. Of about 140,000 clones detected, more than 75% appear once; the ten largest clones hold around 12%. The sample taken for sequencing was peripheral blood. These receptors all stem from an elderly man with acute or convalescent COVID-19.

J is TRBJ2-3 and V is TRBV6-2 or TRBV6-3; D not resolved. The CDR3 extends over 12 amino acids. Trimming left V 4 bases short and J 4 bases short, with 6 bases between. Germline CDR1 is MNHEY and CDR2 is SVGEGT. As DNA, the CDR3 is TGTGCCAGCAGTTCTCAGGCAGATACGCAGTATTTT. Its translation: CASSSQADTQYF.

CDR3 coding DNA: TGCGCCAGCAGCCAAGATATTTTTCGCGGCTATGGCTACACCTTC. It encodes CASSQDIFRGYGYTF. This sequence joins TRBV4-1 and TRBJ1-2; no reliable D call. Germline V CDR1 and CDR2: MGHRA, YSYEKL. There are 15 residues in the CDR3. V lost 0 bases and J 4 bases, leaving 12 bases between the germline ends.

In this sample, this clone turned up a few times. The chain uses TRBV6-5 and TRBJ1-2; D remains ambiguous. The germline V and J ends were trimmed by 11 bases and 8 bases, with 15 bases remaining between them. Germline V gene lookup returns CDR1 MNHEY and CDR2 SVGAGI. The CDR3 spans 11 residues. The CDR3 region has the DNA TGTGCCTCTAGTTCGAAGTCCGGCTACACCTTC. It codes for CASSSKSGYTF.

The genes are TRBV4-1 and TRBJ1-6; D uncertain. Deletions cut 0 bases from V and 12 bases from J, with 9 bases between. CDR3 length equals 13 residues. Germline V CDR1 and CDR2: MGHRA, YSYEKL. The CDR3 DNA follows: TGCGCCAGCAGCCAAGAATTGACTCAACCCCTCCACTTT. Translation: CASSQELTQPLHF.

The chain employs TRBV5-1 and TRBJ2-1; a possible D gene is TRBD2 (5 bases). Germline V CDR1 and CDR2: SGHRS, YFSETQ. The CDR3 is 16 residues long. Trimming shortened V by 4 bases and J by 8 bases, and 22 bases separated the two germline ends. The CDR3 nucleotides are TGCGCCAGCAGCGGCGGCGTTCAGGCCGGGGATGATGAGCAGTTCTTC. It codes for CASSGGVQAGDDEQFF.

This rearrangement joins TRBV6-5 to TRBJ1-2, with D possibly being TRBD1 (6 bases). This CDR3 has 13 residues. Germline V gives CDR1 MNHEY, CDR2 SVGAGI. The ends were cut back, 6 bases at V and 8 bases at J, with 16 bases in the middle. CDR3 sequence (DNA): TGTGCCAGCAGAGATACAGGGTCGGGGGGCTACACCTTC. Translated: CASRDTGSGGYTF.

CDR3 amino acids: CASSSRQNYGYTF. The CDR3 DNA is TGTGCCAGCAGTTCCAGACAGAACTATGGCTACACCTTC. The chain combines TRBV12-3 or TRBV12-4 with TRBJ1-2; weak D call: TRBD1 (5 bases). This CDR3 region has 13 residues. V was cut by 4 bases and J by 2 bases, with 8 bases left in between.

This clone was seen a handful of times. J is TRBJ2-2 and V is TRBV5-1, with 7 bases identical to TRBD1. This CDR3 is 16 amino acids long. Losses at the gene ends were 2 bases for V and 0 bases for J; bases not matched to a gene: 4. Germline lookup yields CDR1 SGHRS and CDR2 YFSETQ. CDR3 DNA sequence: TGCGCCAGCAGCTTCCAGACAGGGACGAACACCGGGGAGCTGTTTTTT. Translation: CASSFQTGTNTGELFF.

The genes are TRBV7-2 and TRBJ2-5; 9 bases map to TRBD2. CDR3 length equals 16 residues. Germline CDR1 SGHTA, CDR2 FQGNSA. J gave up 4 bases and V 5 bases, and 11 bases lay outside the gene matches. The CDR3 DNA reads TGTGCCAGCAGCCCCAGCGCGGGGGGGAAGTCAGAGACCCAGTACTTC. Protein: CASSPSAGGKSETQYF.